One and the same sample provided the 10 T cell receptor beta chains below, sequenced in a study of blood T cell repertoires in COVID-19. Some clones are missing from TCRdb's copy, which holds only in-frame ones; the method was immunoSEQ multiplex PCR. Counted here are more than 200,000 clones, 80% to 90% occurring once; the ten biggest clones make up about 10%. Sequences were obtained from peripheral blood. These receptors came from a woman older than 75 with acute or convalescent COVID-19.

J is TRBJ2-1 and V is TRBV27; D gene unclear. Trimming took off 0 bases at V and 8 bases at J, with 20 bases between the two ends. This CDR3 region has 17 residues. Germline V lookup: CDR1 MNHEY, CDR2 SMNVEV (reference sequence). The CDR3 is CASSLSLSGWPKDEQFF. The CDR3 DNA reads as TGTGCCAGCAGTTTATCCCTCTCCGGGTGGCCTAAAGATGAGCAGTTCTTC.

The chain links TRBV6-4 to TRBJ2-6; no clear D. Germline CDR1 and CDR2: MRHNA and SNTAGT. The CDR3 extends over 13 amino acids. Trimming stripped 3 bases from V and 4 bases from J, with 4 bases between. As DNA, the CDR3 is TGTGCCAGCAGTGAATCAGGGGCCAACGTCCTGACTTTC. The encoded protein is CASSESGANVLTF.

A single count supports this clone. This chain connects TRBV6-5 to TRBJ2-1; D perhaps matches TRBD1 (6 bases). The CDR3 is 14 amino acids. The V end lost 4 bases, the J end lost 6 bases, and 13 bases lay between the germline ends. CDR1 is MNHEY and CDR2 is SVGAGI in the germline V gene. CDR3 nucleotide sequence: TGTGCCAGCAGTTCCATGAGGGGGACCAATGAGCAGTTCTTC. It is translated as CASSSMRGTNEQFF.

The chain uses TRBV3-1 (or the pseudogene TRBV3-2) and TRBJ2-1; 11 nucleotides line up with TRBD2. The CDR3 has 14 amino acids. The V gene end was trimmed by 4 bases and the J gene end by 5 bases; junction bases not matched to a gene: 1. The germline CDR1 and CDR2 sequences are LGHDT and YNNKEL (reference sequence). CDR3 region: CASSRGLADNEQFF. DNA for the CDR3: TGTGCCAGCAGCCGGGGACTAGCGGACAATGAGCAGTTCTTC.

This chain connects TRBV28 to TRBJ2-5; 9 bases map to TRBD1. Germline CDR1 reads MDHEN; CDR2 reads SYDVKM. This CDR3 spans 15 amino acids. V trimming: 4 bases; J trimming: 4 bases; junction bases outside the gene matches: 7. The CDR3 nucleotides are TGTGCCAGCAGTTCGAACAGGGGGCCGGGAGAGACCCAGTACTTC. It yields the protein CASSSNRGPGETQYF.

This clone was detected only a few times. This chain links TRBV4-3 with TRBJ1-5, with 9 nucleotides matching TRBD1. The CDR3 contains 19 residues. V lost 0 bases, J lost 9 bases, and 18 bases stayed unmatched. The V gene's germline CDR1 is LGHNA and CDR2 YSLEER. Here the CDR3 reads CASSQDWGGTGPFAWPQHF. The CDR3 DNA sequence: TGCGCCAGCAGCCAAGATTGGGGGGGGACAGGGCCCTTCGCGTGGCCCCAGCATTTT.

The DNA for the CDR3 is TGTGCCAGCAGCGTCCGGGACAGGGGACGGAACACTGAAGCTTTCTTT. It translates to CASSVRDRGRNTEAFF. The chain has TRBV5-4 and TRBJ1-1, with TRBD1 identical over 10 bases. Germline V CDR1 and CDR2: SGHNT, YYREEE (reference sequence). The ends lost 4 bases at V and 1 base at J; junction bases unmatched: 7. The CDR3 totals 16 residues.

The chain joins TRBV6-5 to TRBJ2-7; tentative D call: TRBD1 (5 bases). The ends were cut back, 8 bases at V and 0 bases at J, with 14 bases in the middle. The CDR3 spans 14 residues. Germline V gene lookup returns CDR1 MNHEY and CDR2 SVGAGI. In nucleotides, the CDR3 is TGTGCCAGCCGGACCAGGGTGGGCTCCTACGAGCAGTACTTC. Translation: CASRTRVGSYEQYF.

The chain recombines TRBV19 with TRBJ2-7; maybe TRBD1 (5 bases). The CDR3 sequence is 14 residues long. V was trimmed by 4 bases and J by 0 bases, leaving 10 bases between them. Germline V gene sequence: CDR1 LNHDA, CDR2 SQIVND (reference sequence). The CDR3 here is CASSKTGSSYEQYF. CDR3 in DNA: TGTGCCAGTAGTAAAACAGGCAGCTCCTACGAGCAGTACTTC.

A single count supports this clone. The V call is TRBV6-1, the J call TRBJ2-1; D is perhaps TRBD2 (5 bases). CDR1 MNHNS and CDR2 SASEGT come from the germline V gene. Between the trimmed V and J ends, which lost 2 bases and 2 bases, there was a span of 13 bases. CDR3 length: 16 residues. CDR3 residues: CASSEQEGQTYNEQFF. The CDR3 DNA sequence: TGTGCCAGCAGTGAACAAGAGGGCCAGACCTACAATGAGCAGTTCTTC.